Given below is one T cell receptor (beta chain) in context. Any gene name here is a mouse gene name. The read halts 4 residues ahead of the CDR3 end, with the missing end drawn from the germline J gene. The V gene's germline CDR1 is NNHDY and CDR2 SYVADS. The junction had 6 bases not matched to a gene; V was cut back by 4 bases and J by 3 bases. The CDR3 is 14 amino acids. The sample belongs to a study of CD8+ T cells in alopecia areata. It was cDNA, reverse transcribed from extracted RNA, that served as the sequencing template. Libraries were prepared by immunoSEQ multiplex PCR; TCRdb keeps only in-frame clonotypes and omits some of them. The specimen has over 100,000 clones, none found just once.

The chain combines TRBV13-3 with TRBJ1-1; 7 nucleotides agree with TRBD1. The sequencing sample was made of lesional skin. This TCR was sampled from a C3H/HeJ mouse with alopecia areata. For this strain, the MHC haplotype corresponds to H2-k. The CDR3: CASSFPGTDTEVFF. The sequenced CDR3 bases are TGTGCCAGCAGTTTTCCTGGGACAGACACA.